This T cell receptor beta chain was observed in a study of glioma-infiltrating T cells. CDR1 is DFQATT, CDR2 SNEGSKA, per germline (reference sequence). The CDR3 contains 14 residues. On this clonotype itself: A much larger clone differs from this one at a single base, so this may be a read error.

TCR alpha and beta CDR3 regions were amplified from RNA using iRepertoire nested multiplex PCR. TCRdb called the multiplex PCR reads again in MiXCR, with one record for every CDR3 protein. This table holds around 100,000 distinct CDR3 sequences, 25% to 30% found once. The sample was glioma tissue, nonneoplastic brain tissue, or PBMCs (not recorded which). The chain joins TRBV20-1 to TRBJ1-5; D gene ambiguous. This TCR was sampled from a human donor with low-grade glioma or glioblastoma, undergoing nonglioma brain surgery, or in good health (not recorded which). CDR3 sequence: CSAYSRRTNQPKHF. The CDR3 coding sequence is TGCAGTGCTTATTCTCGAAGAACAAATCAGCCCAAGCATTTT.